A selection of T cell receptor beta chains follows, all from one sample in a study of lymphopenia after photon versus proton radiotherapy. Profiled with immunoSEQ multiplex PCR; TCRdb holds only in-frame clones, not every one. The sample shows around 160,000 clones, 88% of them seen only once. Sample: peripheral blood, taken from a patient treated with photon-based radiotherapy. The receptors were sampled from a man aged 50-59 years with gastric cancer. Each CDR3 is given with its conserved first and last residue. D genes are given only for firm matches. Part of the rows lack a size; the others show once, few, many or a class for expanded clones.

d_call: -; v_call: TRBV11-2; clone_size: once; j_call: TRBJ2-2; cdr3_aa: CASSLVFQGRNTGELFF; cdr3_nt: TGTGCCAGCAGCTTAGTATTCCAGGGCCGGAACACCGGGGAGCTGTTTTTT
d_call: -; v_call: TRBV20-1; clone_size: once; j_call: TRBJ1-1; cdr3_aa: CSVLPGKAFF; cdr3_nt: TGCAGTGTCCTTCCCGGCAAAGCTTTCTTT
d_call: -; v_call: TRBV19; clone_size: -; j_call: TRBJ2-7; cdr3_aa: CASSILRGEQYF; cdr3_nt: TGTGCCAGTAGTATTCTACGGGGTGAGCAGTACTTC
d_call: -; v_call: TRBV30; clone_size: few; j_call: TRBJ2-4; cdr3_aa: CAWSVGDIQYF; cdr3_nt: TGTGCCTGGAGTGTAGGGGACATTCAGTACTTC
d_call: -; v_call: TRBV15; clone_size: -; j_call: TRBJ2-7; cdr3_aa: CATSTDRFLGYEQYF; cdr3_nt: TGTGCCACCAGCACAGACCGATTTCTGGGCTACGAGCAGTACTTC
d_call: -; v_call: TRBV7-2; clone_size: -; j_call: TRBJ2-7; cdr3_aa: CASSLWQAYEQYF; cdr3_nt: TGTGCCAGCAGCTTATGGCAGGCCTACGAGCAGTACTTC
d_call: -; v_call: TRBV19; clone_size: few; j_call: TRBJ1-1; cdr3_aa: CASSRVGGMGTEAFF; cdr3_nt: TGTGCCAGTAGCCGAGTTGGGGGGATGGGCACTGAAGCTTTCTTT
d_call: TRBD1; v_call: TRBV6-6; clone_size: -; j_call: TRBJ1-5; cdr3_aa: CASRTGSQPQHF; cdr3_nt: TGTGCCAGTCGGACAGGGAGTCAGCCCCAGCATTTT
d_call: TRBD1; v_call: TRBV28; clone_size: -; j_call: TRBJ2-7; cdr3_aa: CASSLSPFTGGVYEQYF; cdr3_nt: TGTGCCAGCAGTTTATCCCCCTTTACAGGGGGCGTTTACGAGCAGTACTTC
d_call: TRBD1; v_call: TRBV19; clone_size: -; j_call: TRBJ1-5; cdr3_aa: CASRFGTVSNQPQHF; cdr3_nt: TGTGCCAGTAGGTTTGGGACAGTTAGCAATCAGCCCCAGCATTTT
d_call: -; v_call: TRBV9; clone_size: -; j_call: TRBJ2-1; cdr3_aa: CASSVAPPLAGEQFF; cdr3_nt: TGTGCCAGCAGCGTAGCCCCTCCCCTGGCGGGCGAGCAGTTCTTC
d_call: -; v_call: TRBV5-4; clone_size: -; j_call: TRBJ1-2; cdr3_aa: CASSLTQNYGYTF; cdr3_nt: TGTGCCAGCAGCTTGACGCAGAACTATGGCTACACCTTC
d_call: -; v_call: TRBV29-1; clone_size: many; j_call: TRBJ1-1; cdr3_aa: CSVEPGRTEAFF; cdr3_nt: TGCAGCGTTGAACCAGGGAGGACTGAAGCTTTCTTT
d_call: -; v_call: TRBV7-6; clone_size: once; j_call: TRBJ1-1; cdr3_aa: CASSPYTNTEAFF; cdr3_nt: TGTGCCAGCAGCCCATACACGAACACTGAAGCTTTCTTT
d_call: -; v_call: TRBV6-5; clone_size: -; j_call: TRBJ1-3; cdr3_aa: CASSYDRDQGNTIYF; cdr3_nt: TGTGCCAGCAGTTACGACCGGGACCAGGGAAACACCATATATTTT
d_call: -; v_call: TRBV5-1; clone_size: -; j_call: TRBJ2-1; cdr3_aa: CASSSSQSNNEQFF; cdr3_nt: TGCGCCAGCAGCTCTTCACAGTCGAACAATGAGCAGTTCTTC
d_call: TRBD1; v_call: TRBV29-1; clone_size: -; j_call: TRBJ2-3; cdr3_aa: CSVGGQGQDTQYF; cdr3_nt: TGCAGCGTTGGAGGACAGGGACAAGATACGCAGTATTTT
d_call: -; v_call: TRBV5-3; clone_size: -; j_call: TRBJ1-5; cdr3_aa: CARSPPDCSPPQHF; cdr3_nt: TGTGCCAGAAGCCCCCCGGACTGTTCCCCGCCCCAGCATTTT
d_call: TRBD1; v_call: TRBV4-2; clone_size: -; j_call: TRBJ2-3; cdr3_aa: CASSQARSDRGLHTDTQYF; cdr3_nt: TGTGCCAGCAGCCAAGCTAGGTCTGACAGGGGGCTCCACACAGATACGCAGTATTTT
d_call: TRBD1; v_call: TRBV6-5; clone_size: -; j_call: TRBJ1-1; cdr3_aa: CASSLPGQGNTEAFF; cdr3_nt: TGTGCCAGCAGTCTTCCGGGACAGGGTAACACTGAAGCTTTCTTT
d_call: -; v_call: TRBV6-5; clone_size: few; j_call: TRBJ1-2; cdr3_aa: CASIHTKGGQHGYTF; cdr3_nt: TGTGCCAGCATTCACACTAAGGGGGGACAACATGGCTACACCTTC
d_call: TRBD1; v_call: TRBV19; clone_size: -; j_call: TRBJ2-1; cdr3_aa: CASSIGGTGNEQFF; cdr3_nt: TGTGCCAGTAGTATAGGAGGGACAGGGAATGAGCAGTTCTTC
d_call: -; v_call: TRBV18; clone_size: -; j_call: TRBJ1-4; cdr3_aa: CASSPPGTNEKLFF; cdr3_nt: TGTGCCAGCTCACCACCGGGAACTAATGAAAAACTGTTTTTT
d_call: TRBD1; v_call: TRBV5-8; clone_size: -; j_call: TRBJ2-3; cdr3_aa: CASSPRTGRTDTQYF; cdr3_nt: TGTGCCAGCAGCCCGCGGACAGGTCGGACAGATACGCAGTATTTT
d_call: -; v_call: TRBV5-1; clone_size: -; j_call: TRBJ2-3; cdr3_aa: CASSPPEGLTDTQYF; cdr3_nt: TGCGCCAGCAGCCCACCGGAAGGCCTCACAGATACGCAGTATTTT
d_call: -; v_call: TRBV2; clone_size: -; j_call: TRBJ2-7; cdr3_aa: CASSESQASSSYEQYF; cdr3_nt: TGTGCCAGCAGTGAAAGTCAGGCCTCGAGCTCCTACGAGCAGTACTTC
d_call: TRBD2; v_call: TRBV5-4; clone_size: -; j_call: TRBJ2-2; cdr3_aa: CASSFAGGPAGELFF; cdr3_nt: TGTGCCAGCAGCTTCGCGGGAGGGCCGGCCGGGGAGCTGTTTTTT
d_call: TRBD1; v_call: TRBV5-1; clone_size: -; j_call: TRBJ1-1; cdr3_aa: CASRGQGNTEAFF; cdr3_nt: TGCGCCAGCAGGGGACAGGGAAACACTGAAGCTTTCTTT
d_call: -; v_call: TRBV7-9; clone_size: -; j_call: TRBJ2-7; cdr3_aa: CASSSGTDTYEQYF; cdr3_nt: TGTGCCAGCAGCTCCGGGACGGATACCTACGAGCAGTACTTC
d_call: -; v_call: TRBV19; clone_size: -; j_call: TRBJ1-1; cdr3_aa: CASSPGRTMNTEAFF; cdr3_nt: TGTGCCAGTAGCCCAGGGAGGACCATGAACACTGAAGCTTTCTTT
d_call: TRBD1; v_call: TRBV18; clone_size: -; j_call: TRBJ1-4; cdr3_aa: CASSPDRSNEKLFF; cdr3_nt: TGTGCCAGCTCACCGGACAGGTCTAATGAAAAACTGTTTTTT
d_call: -; v_call: TRBV7-2; clone_size: once; j_call: TRBJ1-3; cdr3_aa: CASSLIFGVPGNTIYF; cdr3_nt: TGTGCCAGCAGCTTAATTTTTGGTGTCCCTGGAAACACCATATATTTT
d_call: -; v_call: TRBV5-6; clone_size: -; j_call: TRBJ1-3; cdr3_aa: CASSLWGVSGNTIYF; cdr3_nt: TGTGCCAGCAGCTTGTGGGGGGTCTCTGGAAACACCATATATTTT
d_call: -; v_call: TRBV28; clone_size: -; j_call: TRBJ1-3; cdr3_aa: CASRRGGNNSGNTIYF; cdr3_nt: TGTGCCAGCAGAAGGGGGGGCAACAACTCTGGAAACACCATATATTTT
d_call: TRBD2; v_call: TRBV7-2; clone_size: -; j_call: TRBJ2-2; cdr3_aa: CASSLPGLADTRTGELFF; cdr3_nt: TGTGCCAGCAGCTTACCGGGACTAGCGGACACGAGAACCGGGGAGCTGTTTTTT
d_call: -; v_call: TRBV4-2; clone_size: -; j_call: TRBJ1-2; cdr3_aa: CASSQGNYGYTF; cdr3_nt: TGTGCCAGCAGCCAGGGTAACTATGGCTACACCTTC
d_call: -; v_call: TRBV19; clone_size: -; j_call: TRBJ1-1; cdr3_aa: CASSLSGTVTTEAFF; cdr3_nt: TGTGCCAGTAGTTTATCTGGGACCGTTACTACTGAAGCTTTCTTT
d_call: TRBD2; v_call: TRBV7-3; clone_size: once; j_call: TRBJ2-3; cdr3_aa: CASSFSGGTDTQYF; cdr3_nt: TGTGCCAGCAGCTTTAGCGGGGGCACAGATACGCAGTATTTT
d_call: TRBD1; v_call: TRBV30; clone_size: once; j_call: TRBJ2-7; cdr3_aa: CAWSGDRGRSREQYF; cdr3_nt: TGTGCCTGGAGTGGGGACAGGGGTAGGTCCCGGGAGCAGTACTTC